This T cell receptor (beta chain) was documented in a study of CD8+ T cells in alopecia areata. It was cDNA, reverse transcribed from extracted RNA, that served as the sequencing template. Assay used: immunoSEQ multiplex PCR; TCRdb lists only in-frame clones, some missing. The table lists approximately 190,000 clones, about 62% of them singletons, with 5.5% in the top ten. Study-wide findings and caveats: Within the top 100, expanded CD8+ clones significantly decreased with tofacitinib, as did scalp clonality. A large proportion of expanded lesional clones were detected persisting in scalp and blood during tofacitinib.

As for treatment: oral pan-JAK inhibitor, 5-10 mg twice daily. This clone was picked up a small number of times. The antigen remains unidentified. The V end was cut by 6 bases, the J end by 1 base, with 10 bases between. The CDR3 runs to 13 residues. The germline CDR1 and CDR2 sequences are SGHRS and YFSETQ. The source of this sequence is a human donor with alopecia areata. This chain uses TRBV5-1 with TRBJ1-2, with D unclear. This sample comprised CD4+ T cells sorted from blood, obtained at week 24, from a patient treated with tofacitinib. CDR3 protein: CASTLVGNYGYTF. CDR3 nucleotide sequence: TGCGCCAGCACCCTGGTGGGTAACTATGGCTACACCTTC.